This T cell receptor beta chain derives from a study of cytomegalovirus exposure and HLA in healthy donors. The study, taken as a whole, reports: Highest at DRB1 and lowest at HLA-C, TCR association rates differed among HLA loci in a later analysis.

Amplification used 60 Vbeta primers and 13 Jbeta primers. The data were produced by immunoSEQ multiplex PCR, yet TCRdb's version contains in-frame clones alone and is incomplete. The profile shows fewer than 200,000 clones, 80% to 85% of them singletons. Notes on this clone: Its antigen is not known.

This CDR3 region has 17 residues. The germline V gene has CDR1 KGHSH and CDR2 LQKENI. The V gene end was trimmed by 6 bases and the J gene end by 2 bases; junction bases not matched to a gene: 11. This rearrangement joins TRBV18 to TRBJ1-3; 9 bases are shared with TRBD1. This receptor was taken from a woman under 40 in good health and CMV-seronegative. The sample comprised PBMCs. CDR3 sequence: CASSLNHGQGTGNTIYF. CDR3 DNA: TGTGCCAGCTCTCTCAATCACGGACAGGGGACTGGAAACACCATATATTTT.